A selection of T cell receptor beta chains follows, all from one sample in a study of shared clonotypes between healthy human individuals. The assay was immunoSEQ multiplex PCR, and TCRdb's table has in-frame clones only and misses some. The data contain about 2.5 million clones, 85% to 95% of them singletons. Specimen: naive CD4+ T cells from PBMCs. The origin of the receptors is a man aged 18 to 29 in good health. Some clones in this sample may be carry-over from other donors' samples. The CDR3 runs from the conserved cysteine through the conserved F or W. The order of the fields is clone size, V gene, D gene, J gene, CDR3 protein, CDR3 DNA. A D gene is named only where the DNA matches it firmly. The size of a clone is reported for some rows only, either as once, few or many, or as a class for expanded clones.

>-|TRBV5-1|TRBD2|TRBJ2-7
CASSLAATGGPSYEQYF
TGCGCCAGCAGCTTGGCCGCAACGGGAGGACCCTCCTACGAGCAGTACTTC
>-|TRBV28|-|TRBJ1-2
CASSLGGSYGYTF
TGTGCCAGCAGTTTGGGAGGGTCCTATGGCTACACCTTC
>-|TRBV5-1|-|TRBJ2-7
CASSLAQSFSYEQYF
TGCGCCAGCAGCTTGGCCCAGTCTTTCTCCTACGAGCAGTACTTC
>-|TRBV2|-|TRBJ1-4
CASSEGGAGRLFF
TGTGCCAGCAGTGAAGGGGGTGCAGGAAGACTGTTTTTT
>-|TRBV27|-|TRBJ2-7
CASSLVWGYEQYF
TGTGCCAGCAGTTTGGTTTGGGGCTACGAGCAGTACTTC
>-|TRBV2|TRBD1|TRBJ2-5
CASSRQGALETQYF
TGTGCCAGCAGTCGACAGGGGGCCTTGGAGACCCAGTACTTC
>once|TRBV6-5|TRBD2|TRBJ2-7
CASRGRAGFSYEQYF
TGTGCCAGCAGGGGAAGAGCGGGATTTTCCTACGAGCAGTACTTC
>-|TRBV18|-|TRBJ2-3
CASSPQVLGTDTQYF
TGTGCCAGCTCACCACAGGTCTTAGGCACAGATACGCAGTATTTT
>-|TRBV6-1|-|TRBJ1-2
CASRPPWVQEGYTF
TGTGCCAGCAGACCCCCGTGGGTCCAAGAAGGCTACACCTTC
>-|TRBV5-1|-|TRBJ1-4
CASSSTGSRGEKLFF
TGCGCCAGCAGCTCAACAGGGAGTCGCGGTGAAAAACTGTTTTTT
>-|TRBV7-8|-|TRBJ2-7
CASSNPGHFYEQYF
TGTGCCAGCAGCAATCCGGGACACTTCTACGAGCAGTACTTC
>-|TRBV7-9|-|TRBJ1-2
CASSLSLEGRYGYTF
TGTGCCAGCAGCTTAAGTTTGGAGGGACGATATGGCTACACCTTC
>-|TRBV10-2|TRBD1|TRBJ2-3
CASSERDRGSDTQYF
TGCGCCAGCAGTGAGCGGGACAGGGGGTCGGATACGCAGTATTTT
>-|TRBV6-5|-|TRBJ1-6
CASSSLRSSYNSPLHF
TGTGCCAGCAGTTCCCTGCGGAGCTCCTATAATTCACCCCTCCACTTT